The 9 T cell receptor beta chains below all came from one sample that was sequenced in a study of T-cell reconstitution after alpha-beta-depleted transplantation in children. TCRbeta library construction was performed incorporating unique molecular identifiers. TCRdb reprocessed the PCR reads via MiXCR and lists one record per CDR3 protein. The sample lists around 600,000 distinct CDR3 sequences, roughly 17% occurring once. Sequenced material: PBMCs from the stem cell graft donor, taken from the stem cell graft. The receptor set was obtained from a human donor who donated a stem cell graft to a child with acute myeloid leukemia.

Ten or more counts support this clonotype. The chain recombines TRBV10-3 with TRBJ1-1; the match to TRBD1 covers 10 bases. The CDR3 extends over 15 amino acids. In germline, CDR1 is ENHRY, CDR2 SYGVKD. V lost 3 bases, J lost 4 bases, and 5 bases stayed unmatched. DNA for the CDR3: TGTGCCATCAGTGACCTCGGACAGGGGGGCACTGAAGCTTTCTTT. This codes for CAISDLGQGGTEAFF.

The chain combines TRBV6-5 with TRBJ1-3; D remains ambiguous. CDR1 MNHEY and CDR2 SVGAGI come from the germline V gene. Deletions cut 0 bases from V and 2 bases from J, with 17 bases between. The CDR3 contains 18 residues. The CDR3 protein is CASSYSERGGRTGNTIYF. Written as DNA, the CDR3 is TGTGCCAGCAGTTACTCGGAGCGGGGAGGACGGACTGGAAACACCATATATTTT.

This clonotype was observed many times. This chain uses TRBV5-6 with TRBJ1-2, with TRBD1 as a possible D gene (5 bases). There are 14 residues in the CDR3. Germline CDR1 SGHDT, CDR2 YYEEEE. Trimming removed 4 bases at V and 6 bases at J, with 16 bases between. Here the CDR3 reads CASSRAGNSHGYTF. Here the CDR3 DNA reads TGTGCCAGCAGCCGAGCAGGGAACTCTCATGGCTACACCTTC.

The V gene is TRBV29-1, the J gene TRBJ2-1; 11 bases are shared with TRBD1. This CDR3 comprises 13 residues. The V and J ends lost 6 bases and 5 bases, in that order; junction bases with no gene match: 3. The germline V gene encodes CDR1 SQVTM and CDR2 ANQGSEA. Here the CDR3 reads CSVGQGEDNEQFF. In nucleotides, the CDR3 is TGCAGCGTGGGACAGGGGGAGGACAATGAGCAGTTCTTC.

The J gene is TRBJ2-1, the V gene TRBV7-9; unclear D gene. V was cut by 1 base and J by 13 bases, with 14 bases left in between. The CDR3 length is 13 residues. Germline CDR1 reads SEHNR; CDR2 reads FQNEAQ (reference sequence). The CDR3 is CASSLDLWTGQFF. The CDR3 region has the DNA TGTGCCAGCAGCTTAGATCTATGGACCGGTCAGTTCTTC.

This clonotype appeared many times. V usage is TRBV7-6 and J usage is TRBJ1-6; 7 nucleotides agree with TRBD1. Unmatched junction bases numbered 7, after V lost 5 bases and J lost 9 bases. There are 14 residues in the CDR3. Per germline, CDR1 SGHVS and CDR2 FNYEAQ. CDR3 protein: CASSPETGLSPLHF. In DNA form, the CDR3 reads TGTGCCAGCAGCCCAGAGACAGGGCTTTCACCCCTCCACTTT.

This clonotype was seen a few times. This rearrangement joins TRBV11-2 to TRBJ1-2, with D hard to call. V was clipped by 0 bases and J by 4 bases, with 9 bases between them. The CDR3 has 14 residues. Germline assignment: CDR1 SGHAT and CDR2 FQNNGV. The CDR3 is CASSLDRAVYGYTF. The CDR3 coding sequence is TGTGCCAGCAGCTTAGATCGTGCGGTCTATGGCTACACCTTC.

At least ten counts were recorded for this clonotype. V gene TRBV29-1 combines with J gene TRBJ2-5, with 7 bases fitting TRBD2. There are 12 residues in the CDR3. Trimming cost V 3 bases and J 4 bases; bases outside gene matches: 2. In germline, CDR1 is SQVTM, CDR2 ANQGSEA. For the CDR3, the DNA is TGCAGCGTTGAGAGGGAGGGAGAGACCCAGTACTTC. It yields the protein CSVEREGETQYF.

This clonotype was seen only a few times. This sequence joins TRBV20-1 and TRBJ1-5, with D maybe TRBD1 (5 bases). V gave up 0 bases and J gave up 3 bases, with 12 bases separating them. Germline lookup yields CDR1 DFQATT and CDR2 SNEGSKA (reference sequence). This CDR3 has 15 residues. The CDR3: CSARDLGGINQPQHF. CDR3 bases: TGCAGTGCTAGAGATCTCGGGGGGATCAATCAGCCCCAGCATTTT.